This T cell receptor (beta chain) was documented in a study of T cells in women clearing cervical HPV infection. Study-level information: Controls' single incident HPV16 infection cleared within 12 months without precancer. Case blood was drawn a median roughly 160 days after lesion detection. HLA type stays a possible confounder, typing being limited.

Findings and caveats of the study: T-cell numbers per sample were unknown and may explain richness differences.

Turning to this clone: Its antigen is currently unknown. The read gets to within 3 residues of the CDR3 end, and the germline J gene fills in the rest.

The repertoire was sequenced with immunoSEQ multiplex PCR; TCRdb's copy has only in-frame clones and lacks some. Seen in this sample are 23,000 or so clones; the ten most common clones hold approximately 2.4%. Trimming stripped 5 bases from V and 5 bases from J, with 5 bases between. The V gene's germline CDR1 is SGDLS and CDR2 YYNGEE. CDR3 length: 11 residues. This chain connects TRBV9 to TRBJ2-1; D not certain. This TCR was recovered from a woman aged 18-70 years with a cervical HPV16 infection that either progressed to CIN3+ or cleared (not recorded which). The sequenced sample was blood buffy coat. CDR3 region: CASRRDNEQFF. CDR3 bases read: TGTGCCAGCAGGCGTGACAATGAG.